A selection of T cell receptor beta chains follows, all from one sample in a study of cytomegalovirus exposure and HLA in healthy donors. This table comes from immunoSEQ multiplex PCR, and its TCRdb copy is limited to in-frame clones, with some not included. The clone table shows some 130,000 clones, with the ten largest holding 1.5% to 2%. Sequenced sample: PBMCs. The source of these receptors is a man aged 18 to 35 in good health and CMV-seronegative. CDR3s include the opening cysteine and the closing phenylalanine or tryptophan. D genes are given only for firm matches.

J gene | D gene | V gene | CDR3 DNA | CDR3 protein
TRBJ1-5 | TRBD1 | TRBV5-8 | TGTGCCAGCAGTTGGAACCGGGACAGGGGGCATCAGCCCCAGCATTTT | CASSWNRDRGHQPQHF
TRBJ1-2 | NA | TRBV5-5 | TGTGCCAGCAGATTAGGGGGATTACCCGTTAACTATGGCTACACCTTC | CASRLGGLPVNYGYTF
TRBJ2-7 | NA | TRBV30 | TGTGCCTGGAGTGCGGGGACACCTGGCGAGCAGTACTTC | CAWSAGTPGEQYF
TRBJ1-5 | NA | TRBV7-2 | TGTGCCAGCAGCTCGTCAGGGAACGGGAATCAGCCCCAGCATTTT | CASSSSGNGNQPQHF
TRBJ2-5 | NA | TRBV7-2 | TGTGCCAGCAGCTTGGGGCTATCTAAAGAGACCCAGTACTTC | CASSLGLSKETQYF
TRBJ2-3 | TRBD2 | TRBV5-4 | TGTGCCAGCAGCCTGCGGACTAGCCCCACAGATACGCAGTATTTT | CASSLRTSPTDTQYF
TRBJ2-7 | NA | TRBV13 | TGTGCCAGCAGCTTAGGGGCGGCCACCTACGAGCAGTACTTC | CASSLGAATYEQYF
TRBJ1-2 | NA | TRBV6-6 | TGTGCCAGCACCAAAGCCGGGTCTAATGGCTACACCTTC | CASTKAGSNGYTF
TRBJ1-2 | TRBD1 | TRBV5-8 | TGTGCCAGCAGAGGGACAGGGATTTCTTATGGCTACACCTTC | CASRGTGISYGYTF
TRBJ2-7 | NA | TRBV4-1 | TGCGCCAGCAGCCAAGACACACCCTACGAGCAGTACTTC | CASSQDTPYEQYF
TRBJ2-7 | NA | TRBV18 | TGTGCCAGCTCACGGGAGGGACAGGAGAGCGAGCAGTACTTC | CASSREGQESEQYF
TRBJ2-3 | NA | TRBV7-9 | TGTGCCAGCAGATCGGTTGAAGATACGCAGTATTTT | CASRSVEDTQYF
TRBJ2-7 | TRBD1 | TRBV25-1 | TGTGCCAGCGGTATAGGACAGGGCTCCTACGAGCAGTACTTC | CASGIGQGSYEQYF
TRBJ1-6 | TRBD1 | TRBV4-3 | TGCGCCAGCAGCCAAGTTGACAGGGGCAATTCACCCCTCCACTTT | CASSQVDRGNSPLHF
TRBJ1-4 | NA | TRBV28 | TGTGCCAGCCTCCCAGGAGGGACGCCTAATGAAAAACTGTTTTTT | CASLPGGTPNEKLFF
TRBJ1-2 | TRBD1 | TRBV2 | TGTGCCAGCAGGGGGACAGCCTATGGCTACACCTTC | CASRGTAYGYTF
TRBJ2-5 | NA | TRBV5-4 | TGTGCCAGCGGGGGGCAAGAGACCCAGTACTTC | CASGGQETQYF
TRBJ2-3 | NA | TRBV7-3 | TGTGCCAGCAGCTTAATAAGTACAGGGAATATAGATACGCAGTATTTT | CASSLISTGNIDTQYF
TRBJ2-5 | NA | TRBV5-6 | TGTGCCAGCACCGAGGGCGGGACAGTAGTTCAAAGAGACCAGTACTTC | CASTEGGTVVQRDQYF
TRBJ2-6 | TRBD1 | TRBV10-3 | TGTGCCATCAGGTCTTCCCGACAGGGGCCCGGGGCCAACGTCCTGACTTTC | CAIRSSRQGPGANVLTF
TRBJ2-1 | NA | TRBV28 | TGTGCCACCGACACCTCATGGAAAGAGCAGTTCTTC | CATDTSWKEQFF
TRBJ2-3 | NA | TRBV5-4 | TGTGCCAGCAGCTTGGAGTACGAGGGAAGCACAGATACGCAGTATTTT | CASSLEYEGSTDTQYF
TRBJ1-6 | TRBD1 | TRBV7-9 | TGTGCCAGCAGCTTAGAACCGGGACAGGGGTCACCCCTCCACTTT | CASSLEPGQGSPLHF
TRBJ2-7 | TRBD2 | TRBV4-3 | TGCGCCAGCAGCCTCGGGACTAGCAGCTCCTCCTACGAGCAGTACTTC | CASSLGTSSSSYEQYF
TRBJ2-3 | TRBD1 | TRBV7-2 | TGTGCCAGCAGCAAGACAGGGATCACAGATACGCAGTATTTT | CASSKTGITDTQYF
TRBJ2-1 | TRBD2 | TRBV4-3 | TGCGCCAGCAGCCAAACCACCCCGGTCAGCGGGGGGGCCGATGAGCAGTTCTTC | CASSQTTPVSGGADEQFF
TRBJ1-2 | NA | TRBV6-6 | TGTGCCAGCAGGCCGGAGATCTATGGCTACACCTTC | CASRPEIYGYTF
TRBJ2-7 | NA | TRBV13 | TGTGCCAGCAGCCCGGCCTCACAGCCCTACGAGCAGTACTTC | CASSPASQPYEQYF